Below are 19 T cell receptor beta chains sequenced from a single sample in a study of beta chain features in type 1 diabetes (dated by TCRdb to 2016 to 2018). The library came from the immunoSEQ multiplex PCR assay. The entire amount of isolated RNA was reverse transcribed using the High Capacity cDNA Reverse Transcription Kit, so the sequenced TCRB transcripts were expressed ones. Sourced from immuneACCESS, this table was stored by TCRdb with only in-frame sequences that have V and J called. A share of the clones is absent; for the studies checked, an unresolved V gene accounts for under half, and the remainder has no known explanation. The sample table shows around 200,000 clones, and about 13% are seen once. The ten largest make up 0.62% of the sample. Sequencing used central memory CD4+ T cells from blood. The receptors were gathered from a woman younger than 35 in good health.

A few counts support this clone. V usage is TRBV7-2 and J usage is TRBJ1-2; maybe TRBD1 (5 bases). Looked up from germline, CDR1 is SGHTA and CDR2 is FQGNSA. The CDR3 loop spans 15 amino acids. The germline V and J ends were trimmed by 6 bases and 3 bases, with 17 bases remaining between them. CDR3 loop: CASSSGRAQYYGYTF. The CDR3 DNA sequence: TGTGCCAGCAGTTCCGGCAGGGCCCAGTACTATGGCTACACCTTC.

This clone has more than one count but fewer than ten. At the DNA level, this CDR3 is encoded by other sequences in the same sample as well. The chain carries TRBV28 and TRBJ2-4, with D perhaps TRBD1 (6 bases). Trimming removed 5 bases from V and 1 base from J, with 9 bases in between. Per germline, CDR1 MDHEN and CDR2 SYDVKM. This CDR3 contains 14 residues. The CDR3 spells CASSTQGAKNIQYF. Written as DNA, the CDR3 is TGTGCCAGCAGTACCCAGGGGGCCAAAAACATTCAGTACTTC.

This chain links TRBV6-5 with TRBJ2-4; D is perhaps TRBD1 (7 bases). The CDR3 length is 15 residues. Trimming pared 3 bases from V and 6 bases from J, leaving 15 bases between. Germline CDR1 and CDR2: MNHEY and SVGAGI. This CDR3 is CASSYQGGGRNIQYF. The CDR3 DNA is TGTGCCAGCAGTTATCAGGGGGGAGGTCGAAACATTCAGTACTTC.

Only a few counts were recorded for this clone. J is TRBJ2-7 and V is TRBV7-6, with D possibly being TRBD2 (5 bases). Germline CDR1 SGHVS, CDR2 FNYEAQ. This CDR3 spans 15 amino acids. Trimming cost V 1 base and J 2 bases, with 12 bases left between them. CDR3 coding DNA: TGTGCCAGCAGCTTAGAGGGCGGAGGTCCCTACGAGCAGTACTTC. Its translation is CASSLEGGGPYEQYF.

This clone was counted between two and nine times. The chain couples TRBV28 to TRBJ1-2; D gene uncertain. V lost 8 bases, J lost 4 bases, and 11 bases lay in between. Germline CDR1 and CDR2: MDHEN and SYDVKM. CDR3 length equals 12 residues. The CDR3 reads CASELRSYGYTF. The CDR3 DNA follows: TGTGCCAGCGAATTGCGGTCCTATGGCTACACCTTC.

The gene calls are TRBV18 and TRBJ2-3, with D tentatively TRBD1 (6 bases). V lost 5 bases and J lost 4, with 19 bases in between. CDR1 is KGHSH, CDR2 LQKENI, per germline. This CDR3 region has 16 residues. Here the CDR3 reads CASSTGTPSSADTQYF. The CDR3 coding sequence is TGTGCCAGCTCAACCGGGACACCGTCGTCGGCAGATACGCAGTATTTT.

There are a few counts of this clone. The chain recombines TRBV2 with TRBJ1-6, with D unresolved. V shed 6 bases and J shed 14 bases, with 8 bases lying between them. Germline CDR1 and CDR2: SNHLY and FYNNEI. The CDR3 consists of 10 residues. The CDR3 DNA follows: TGTGCCAGCAGGGCAAAAACCCTCCACTTT. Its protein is CASRAKTLHF.

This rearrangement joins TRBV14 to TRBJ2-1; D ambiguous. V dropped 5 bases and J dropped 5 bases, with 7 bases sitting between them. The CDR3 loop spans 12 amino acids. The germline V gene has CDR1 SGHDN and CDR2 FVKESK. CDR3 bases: TGTGCCAGCAGCTCTAGACACAATGAGCAGTTCTTC. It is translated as CASSSRHNEQFF.

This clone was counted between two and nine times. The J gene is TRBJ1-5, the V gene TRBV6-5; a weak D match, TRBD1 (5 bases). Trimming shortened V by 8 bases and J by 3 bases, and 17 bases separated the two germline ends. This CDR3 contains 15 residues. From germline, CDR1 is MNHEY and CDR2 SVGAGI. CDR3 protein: CASLRAAGSNQPQHF. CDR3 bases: TGTGCCAGCCTCAGGGCCGCAGGATCCAATCAGCCCCAGCATTTT.

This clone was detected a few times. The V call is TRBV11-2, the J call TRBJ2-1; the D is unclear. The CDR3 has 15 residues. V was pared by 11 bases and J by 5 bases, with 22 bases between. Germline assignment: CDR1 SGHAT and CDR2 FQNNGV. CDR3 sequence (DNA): TGTGCCTCTAAAACCCCCGCCGGTCACGACAATGAGCAGTTCTTC. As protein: CASKTPAGHDNEQFF.

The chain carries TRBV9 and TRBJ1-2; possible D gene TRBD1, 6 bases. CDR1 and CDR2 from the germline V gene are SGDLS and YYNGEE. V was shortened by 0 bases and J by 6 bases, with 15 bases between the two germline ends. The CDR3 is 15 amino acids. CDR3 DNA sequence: TGTGCCAGCAGCGTAGAACAGGGCTTGAAACATGGCTACACCTTC. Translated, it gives CASSVEQGLKHGYTF.

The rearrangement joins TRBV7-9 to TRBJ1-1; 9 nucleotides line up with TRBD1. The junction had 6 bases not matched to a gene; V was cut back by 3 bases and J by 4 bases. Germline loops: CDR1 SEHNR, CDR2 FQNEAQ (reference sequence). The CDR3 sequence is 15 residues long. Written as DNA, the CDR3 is TGTGCCAGCAGCTTCGAACAGGGGGCAAGCACTGAAGCTTTCTTT. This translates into CASSFEQGASTEAFF.

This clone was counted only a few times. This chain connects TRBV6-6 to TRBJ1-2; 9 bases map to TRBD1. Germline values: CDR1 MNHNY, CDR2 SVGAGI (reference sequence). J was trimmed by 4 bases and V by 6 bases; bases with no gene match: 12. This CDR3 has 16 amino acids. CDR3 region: CASSQQTGGEIYGYTF. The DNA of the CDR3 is TGTGCCAGCAGCCAACAGACAGGGGGAGAGATCTATGGCTACACCTTC.

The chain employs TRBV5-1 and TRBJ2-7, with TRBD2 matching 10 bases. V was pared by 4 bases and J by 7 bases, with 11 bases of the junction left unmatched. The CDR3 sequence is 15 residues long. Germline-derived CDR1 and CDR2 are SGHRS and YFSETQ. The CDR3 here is CASSLTSGTSWEQYF. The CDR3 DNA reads TGCGCCAGCAGCCTCACTAGCGGGACGTCTTGGGAGCAGTACTTC. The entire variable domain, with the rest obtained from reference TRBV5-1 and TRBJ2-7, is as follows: KAGVTQTPRYLIKTRGQQVTLSCSPISGHRSVSWYQQTPGQGLQFLFEYFSETQRNKGNFPGRFSGRQFSNSRSEMNVSTLELGDSALYLCASSLTSGTSWEQYFGPGTRLTVT.

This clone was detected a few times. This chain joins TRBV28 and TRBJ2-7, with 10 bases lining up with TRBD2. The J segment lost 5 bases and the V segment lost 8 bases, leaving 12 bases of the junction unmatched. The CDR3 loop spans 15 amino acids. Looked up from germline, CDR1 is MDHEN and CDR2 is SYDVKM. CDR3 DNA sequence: TGTGCCAGCCGCCCCTCTCTAGCGGGAGTCCACGAGCAGTACTTC. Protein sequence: CASRPSLAGVHEQYF.

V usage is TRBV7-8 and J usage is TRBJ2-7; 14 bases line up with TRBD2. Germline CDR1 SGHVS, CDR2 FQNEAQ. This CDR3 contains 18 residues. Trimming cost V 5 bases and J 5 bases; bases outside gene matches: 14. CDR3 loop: CASSPRQGGTSGSHEQYF. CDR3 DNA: TGTGCCAGCAGCCCCCGACAGGGGGGGACTAGCGGGAGCCACGAGCAGTACTTC.

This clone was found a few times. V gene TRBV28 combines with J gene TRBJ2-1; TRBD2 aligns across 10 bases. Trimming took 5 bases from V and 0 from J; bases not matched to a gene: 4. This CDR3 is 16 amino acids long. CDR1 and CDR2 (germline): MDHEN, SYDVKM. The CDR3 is CASSQLAGGSYNEQFF. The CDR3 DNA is TGTGCCAGCAGTCAATTAGCGGGAGGCTCCTACAATGAGCAGTTCTTC.

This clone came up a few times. The CDR3 reads CASSRGLADTQYF. The CDR3 DNA follows: TGTGCCAGCAGCCGCGGACTAGCAGATACGCAGTATTTT. V gene TRBV7-9 combines with J gene TRBJ2-3, with 7 bases matching TRBD2. Unmatched junction bases numbered 3, after V lost 5 bases and J lost 4 bases. The CDR3 is 13 amino acids. Germline lookup yields CDR1 SEHNR and CDR2 FQNEAQ (reference sequence).

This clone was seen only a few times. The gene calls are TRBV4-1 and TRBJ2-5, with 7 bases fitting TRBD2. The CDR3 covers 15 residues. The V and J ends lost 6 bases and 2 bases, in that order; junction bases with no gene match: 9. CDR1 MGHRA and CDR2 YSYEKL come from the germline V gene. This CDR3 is CASRSGTKAQETQYF. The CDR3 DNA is TGCGCCAGCAGATCAGGGACTAAGGCACAAGAGACCCAGTACTTC.